One sample yielded the 13 T cell receptor beta chains listed below, sequenced in a study of T cells after yellow fever vaccination. TCRdb passed the 5' RACE reads through MiXCR, listing each CDR3 protein once. The sample shows approximately 550,000 distinct CDR3 sequences, around 21% of them seen only once. This specimen was PBMCs, taken 15 days after the yellow fever booster vaccination. The origin of the receptors is a man aged 25-40 years who received the YFV17D yellow fever vaccine.

This clonotype was detected a few times. The rearrangement links TRBV12-3 or TRBV12-4 to TRBJ1-5; D might be TRBD1 (5 bases). The CDR3 is 14 residues long. Between the trimmed V and J ends, which lost 8 bases and 0 bases, there was a span of 11 bases. CDR3 sequence reads: CASLQGYSNQPQHF. In DNA form, the CDR3 reads TGTGCCAGCTTGCAGGGTTATAGCAATCAGCCCCAGCATTTT.

Ten or more counts support this clonotype. This chain connects TRBV20-1 to TRBJ1-1; 10 nucleotides line up with TRBD1. The CDR3 has 14 residues. Looked up from germline, CDR1 is DFQATT and CDR2 is SNEGSKA (reference sequence). Trimming took 3 bases from V and 4 from J; bases not matched to a gene: 5. The CDR3 reads CSASLRQGATEAFF. The CDR3, as DNA: TGCAGTGCTAGTCTCCGACAGGGGGCCACTGAAGCTTTCTTT.

The chain combines TRBV6-1 with TRBJ2-5; weak D call: TRBD1 (6 bases). The CDR3 totals 14 residues. Germline loops: CDR1 MNHNS, CDR2 SASEGT. The V end was cut by 8 bases, the J end by 2 bases, with 15 bases between. CDR3 protein: CASARGDGQETQYF. As DNA, the CDR3 is TGTGCCAGCGCCAGGGGTGATGGGCAAGAGACCCAGTACTTC.

The V gene is TRBV20-1, the J gene TRBJ1-1; a possible D gene is TRBD1 (6 bases). The CDR3 covers 14 residues. Deletions cut 4 bases from V and 2 bases from J, with 14 bases between. Germline CDR1 reads DFQATT; CDR2 reads SNEGSKA (reference sequence). The CDR3 spells CSATGAGTNTEAFF. The CDR3 region has the DNA TGCAGTGCTACGGGGGCAGGGACCAACACTGAAGCTTTCTTT.

This rearrangement joins TRBV5-5 to TRBJ2-4; TRBD1 matches 9 bases. J gave up 8 bases and V 4 bases, and 13 bases lay outside the gene matches. CDR3 length: 16 amino acids. Per the germline V gene, CDR1 is SGHKS and CDR2 is YYEKEE (reference sequence). The DNA of the CDR3 is TGTGCCAGCAGCCACGGCCCCGGGACAGGGATGGACATTCAGTACTTC. Its protein is CASSHGPGTGMDIQYF.

The chain combines TRBV27 with TRBJ2-3, with TRBD2 identical over 7 bases. Trimming cost V 0 bases and J 11 bases; bases outside gene matches: 5. Germline V gives CDR1 MNHEY, CDR2 SMNVEV (reference sequence). CDR3 length equals 13 residues. CDR3 sequence reads: CASSLSERGQQYF. Here the CDR3 DNA reads TGTGCCAGCAGTTTATCGGAGCGGGGTCAGCAGTATTTT.

This clonotype was seen a handful of times. The V and J genes are TRBV12-3 or TRBV12-4 and TRBJ2-3; possibly TRBD2 for D (7 bases). The V and J ends lost 6 bases and 1 base respectively, with 17 bases between them. This CDR3 contains 16 residues. This CDR3 is CASSRGGAIGTDTQYF. In DNA, the CDR3 is TGTGCCAGCAGCCGTGGGGGGGCCATTGGCACAGATACGCAGTATTTT.

CDR3 loop: CATSRDDQKRYRNTQYF. The DNA of the CDR3 is TGTGCCACCAGCAGAGATGATCAGAAGAGGTATCGGAATACGCAGTATTTT. This sequence joins TRBV15 and TRBJ2-3, with D uncertain. Trimming shortened V by 0 bases and J by 7 bases, and 20 bases separated the two germline ends. The CDR3 totals 17 residues. Germline V lookup: CDR1 LNHNV, CDR2 YYDKDF (reference sequence).

This CDR3 reads CATSSTLEWVTDTQYF. In DNA form, the CDR3 reads TGTGCCACCAGTTCGACGTTGGAGTGGGTCACAGATACGCAGTATTTT. This chain uses TRBV15 with TRBJ2-3; D unclear. CDR1 LNHNV and CDR2 YYDKDF come from the germline V gene (reference sequence). The CDR3 consists of 16 residues. The V end lost 6 bases, the J end lost 2 bases, and 18 bases lay between the germline ends.

The chain combines TRBV5-6 with TRBJ1-2, with D possibly matching TRBD1 (5 bases). The V and J ends lost 4 bases and 3 bases respectively, with 10 bases between them. Germline CDR1 reads SGHDT; CDR2 reads YYEEEE. This CDR3 contains 13 residues. CDR3 in amino acids: CASSGTGDYGYTF. CDR3 nucleotide sequence: TGTGCCAGCAGCGGGACGGGGGACTATGGCTACACCTTC.

The rearrangement joins TRBV7-2 to TRBJ2-7, with 12 bases that match TRBD2. Germline V CDR1 and CDR2: SGHTA, FQGNSA. J gave up 5 bases and V 5 bases, and 4 bases lay outside the gene matches. The CDR3 has 14 residues. CDR3 sequence: CASSPSGRGNEQYF. The CDR3 nucleotides are TGTGCCAGCAGCCCTAGCGGGAGGGGGAACGAGCAGTACTTC. Together with reference TRBV7-2 and TRBJ2-7, the CDR3 gives the full variable domain: GAGVSQSPSNKVTEKGKDVELRCDPISGHTALYWYRQSLGQGLEFLIYFQGNSAPDKSGLPSDRFSAERTGGSVSTLTIQRTQQEDSAVYLCASSPSGRGNEQYFGPGTRLTVT.

This clonotype was found a few times. This chain connects TRBV21-1 to TRBJ2-2; no check of the table's D call, TRBD1, against the DNA was made. TRBV21-1 is given as a pseudogene. This CDR3 is built from 16 residues. CDR3 nucleotides: TGTGCCAGCAGGGGGACAGGGTGGTCGCAAACCGGGGAGCTGTTTTTT. Its protein is CASRGTGWSQTGELFF.

This clonotype was recorded at least ten times. CDR3 coding DNA: TGTGCCAGCAGCTTGCGTACTCAAGAGACCCAGTACTTC. Encoded protein: CASSLRTQETQYF. The chain has TRBV5-5 and TRBJ2-5; D gene unclear. The germline CDR1 and CDR2 sequences are SGHKS and YYEKEE (reference sequence). The CDR3 extends over 13 amino acids. V lost 1 base, J lost 2 bases, and 6 bases lay in between.